Listed below are T cell receptor beta chains from one sample, sequenced in a study of OX40 agonist ivuxolimab in advanced cancers. Sequencing used immunoSEQ multiplex PCR; TCRdb keeps in-frame clones, though not all of them. Found here are over 90,000 clones, roughly nine tenths of them singletons; the top ten hold more than 5.5%. The starting material was CD4+ or CD8+ T cells sorted from blood, obtained in a trial of the OX40 agonist ivuxolimab. These receptors came from an adult with an advanced solid tumor such as melanoma, head and neck, liver or kidney cancer. CDR3s include the opening cysteine and the closing phenylalanine or tryptophan. Fields, in order: V gene, D gene, clone size, CDR3 protein. A D gene is named only where the DNA matches it firmly. Expanded clones are given a class, and other clones once, few, many or no size at all.

TRBV7-9	-	once	CASSLLGDTNTGELFF
TRBV19	-	-	CASSLGGAEAFF
TRBV12-5	-	-	CARIRDNEQFF
TRBV7-9	-	-	CASSLGGGAGITGELFF
TRBV4-1	-	-	CASSQDARRGEKLFF
TRBV6-6	-	-	CASNINSGNTIYF
TRBV27	TRBD1	-	CASMKGTGNNEQFF
TRBV23-1	-	-	CLPRSQLGTYEQYF
TRBV21-1	-	-	CASGDPKRDTEAFF
TRBV2	-	once	CASSRFNGDYEQYF
TRBV29-1	TRBD1	few	CSAIVRGSTNEKLFF
TRBV7-9	TRBD2	-	CASSRGTRQETQYF
TRBV5-4	-	-	CASSLGGLFGTDTQYF
TRBV4-2	-	once	CASSQEGRGLAADTQYF
TRBV30	-	-	CAWSASWLPNQPQHF